The rows below give T cell receptor beta chains drawn from one sample of a study of T-cell reconstitution after alpha-beta-depleted transplantation in children. TCRdb re-analysed the PCR reads in MiXCR, keeping a single row per CDR3 protein. The sample holds about 58,000 distinct CDR3 sequences, approximately 43% seen once. The material was PBMCs, mostly from graft donor cells, obtained 360 days after TCRalphabeta/CD19-depleted stem cell transplant. These TCRs come from a male patient aged 10 to 17 who had a stem cell transplant for acute lymphoblastic leukemia, so the T cells may come from the graft donor. Both conserved end residues are part of each CDR3. The D gene is left open where the match is weak. Some rows mark clone size as missing; the rest say once, few, many or name a class of expanded clone.

abundance: NA
j_gene: TRBJ2-3
d_gene: TRBD1
v_gene: TRBV28
CDR3aa: CASSYNPRTGGWNTQYF
CDR3nt: TGTGCCAGCAGTTATAACCCAAGGACAGGGGGCTGGAATACGCAGTATTTT

abundance: NA
j_gene: TRBJ2-5
d_gene: NA
v_gene: TRBV27
CDR3aa: CASSPPSPGETQYF
CDR3nt: TGTGCCAGCAGCCCCCCGTCACCGGGAGAGACCCAGTACTTC

abundance: once
j_gene: TRBJ2-1
d_gene: NA
v_gene: TRBV29-1
CDR3aa: CSVEDGSSYNEQFF
CDR3nt: TGCAGCGTTGAAGACGGGAGCTCCTACAATGAGCAGTTCTTC

abundance: few
j_gene: TRBJ2-2
d_gene: NA
v_gene: TRBV15
CDR3aa: CATSREEGVRELFF
CDR3nt: TGTGCCACCAGCAGAGAAGAAGGGGTCCGGGAGCTGTTTTTT

abundance: NA
j_gene: TRBJ2-5
d_gene: NA
v_gene: TRBV20-1
CDR3aa: CSASGEETQYF
CDR3nt: TGCAGTGCTAGCGGCGAGGAGACCCAGTACTTC

abundance: NA
j_gene: TRBJ2-3
d_gene: TRBD2
v_gene: TRBV27
CDR3aa: CASSPRGLAGGMRADTQYF
CDR3nt: TGTGCCAGCAGCCCTAGGGGACTAGCGGGAGGGATGAGGGCAGATACGCAGTATTTT

abundance: NA
j_gene: TRBJ2-1
d_gene: NA
v_gene: TRBV5-1
CDR3aa: CASSLARGWGTRSYNEQFF
CDR3nt: TGCGCCAGCAGCTTGGCCCGGGGTTGGGGCACCAGATCCTACAATGAGCAGTTCTTC

abundance: NA
j_gene: TRBJ2-7
d_gene: NA
v_gene: TRBV27
CDR3aa: CASSLYGMETYEQYF
CDR3nt: TGTGCCAGCAGTTTATATGGCATGGAAACCTACGAGCAGTACTTC

abundance: NA
j_gene: TRBJ2-2
d_gene: NA
v_gene: TRBV11-2
CDR3aa: CASRGGAIGELFF
CDR3nt: TGTGCCAGCCGAGGGGGGGCGATCGGGGAGCTGTTTTTT

abundance: few
j_gene: TRBJ1-1
d_gene: TRBD1
v_gene: TRBV5-1
CDR3aa: CASSSGQVNTEAFF
CDR3nt: TGCGCCAGCAGCTCGGGACAGGTGAACACTGAAGCTTTCTTT

abundance: few
j_gene: TRBJ2-7
d_gene: NA
v_gene: TRBV12-3/TRBV12-4
CDR3aa: CASSFVYEQYF
CDR3nt: TGTGCCAGCAGTTTTGTCTACGAGCAGTACTTC

abundance: few
j_gene: TRBJ2-3
d_gene: NA
v_gene: TRBV6-1
CDR3aa: CASSGPGFTDTQYF
CDR3nt: TGTGCCAGCAGTGGGCCGGGATTCACAGATACGCAGTATTTT

abundance: NA
j_gene: TRBJ2-1
d_gene: NA
v_gene: TRBV20-1
CDR3aa: CSARDIPKQFF
CDR3nt: TGCAGTGCTAGAGATATCCCGAAGCAGTTCTTC